The T cell receptor beta chain described here comes from a study of blood T cell repertoires in COVID-19. The protocol was immunoSEQ multiplex PCR, while the TCRdb copy is restricted to in-frame clones and leaves out a portion. Seen here are approximately 180,000 clones, 76% observed once, and the top ten hold approximately 16%. This clone was recorded a few times. Participants were aged about 18 to 100 years, lived in 20 to 25 US areas, and enrolled virtually. Germline V lookup: CDR1 LNHDA, CDR2 SQIVND (reference sequence). This CDR3 region has 16 residues. V lost 8 bases, J lost 0 bases, and 17 bases lay in between.

The rearrangement uses TRBV19 and TRBJ1-5, with unresolved D. This receptor was taken from a woman aged 50 to 60 with acute COVID-19. The sample comprised PBMCs or T cells enriched from blood (not recorded which). The CDR3 is CASQGVAAYSNQPQHF. The DNA of the CDR3 is TGTGCCAGTCAAGGAGTGGCAGCGTATAGCAATCAGCCCCAGCATTTT.